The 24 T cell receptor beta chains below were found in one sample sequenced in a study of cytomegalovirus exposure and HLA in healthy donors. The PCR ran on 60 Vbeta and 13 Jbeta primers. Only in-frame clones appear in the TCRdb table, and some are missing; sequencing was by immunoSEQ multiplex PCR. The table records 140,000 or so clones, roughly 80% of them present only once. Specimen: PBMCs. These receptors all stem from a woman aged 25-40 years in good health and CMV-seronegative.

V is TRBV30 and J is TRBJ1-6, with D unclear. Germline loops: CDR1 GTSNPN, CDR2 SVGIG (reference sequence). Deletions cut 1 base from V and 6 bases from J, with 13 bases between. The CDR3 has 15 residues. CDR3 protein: CAWSGDSLGNSPLHF. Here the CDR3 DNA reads TGTGCCTGGAGTGGAGACTCCCTGGGTAATTCACCCCTCCACTTT.

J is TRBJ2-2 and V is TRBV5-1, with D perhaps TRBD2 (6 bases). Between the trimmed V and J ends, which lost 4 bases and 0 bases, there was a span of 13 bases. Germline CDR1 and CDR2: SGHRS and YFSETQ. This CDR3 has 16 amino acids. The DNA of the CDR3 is TGCGCCAGCAGCCTTATAGCGGAGACGAACACCGGGGAGCTGTTTTTT. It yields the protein CASSLIAETNTGELFF.

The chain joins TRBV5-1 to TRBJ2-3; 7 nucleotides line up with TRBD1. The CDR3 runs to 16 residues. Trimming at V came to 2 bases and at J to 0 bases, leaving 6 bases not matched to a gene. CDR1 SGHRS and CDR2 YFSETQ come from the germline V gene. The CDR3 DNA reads TGCGCCAGCAGCTTCCAGGACAGGACAAGCACAGATACGCAGTATTTT. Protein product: CASSFQDRTSTDTQYF.

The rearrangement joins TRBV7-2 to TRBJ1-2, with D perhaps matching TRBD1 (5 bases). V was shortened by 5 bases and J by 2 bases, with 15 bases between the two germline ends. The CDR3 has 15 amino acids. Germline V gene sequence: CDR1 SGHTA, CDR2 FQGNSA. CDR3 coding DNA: TGTGCCAGCAGCCGTACGCAGGGCCCGAACTATGGCTACACCTTC. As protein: CASSRTQGPNYGYTF.

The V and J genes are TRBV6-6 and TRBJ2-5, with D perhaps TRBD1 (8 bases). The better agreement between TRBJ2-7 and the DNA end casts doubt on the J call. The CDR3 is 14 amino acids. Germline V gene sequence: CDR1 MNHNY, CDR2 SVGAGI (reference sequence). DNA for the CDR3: TGTGCCAGCAGTTCAGCGGGGACAGGATACGAGCAGTACTTC. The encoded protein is CASSSAGTGYEQYF.

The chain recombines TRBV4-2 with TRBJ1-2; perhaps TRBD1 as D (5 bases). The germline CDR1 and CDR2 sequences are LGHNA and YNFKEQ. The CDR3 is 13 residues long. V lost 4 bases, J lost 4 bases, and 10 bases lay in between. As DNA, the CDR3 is TGTGCCAGCAGCCGGCAGGGCAGCTATGGCTACACCTTC. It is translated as CASSRQGSYGYTF.

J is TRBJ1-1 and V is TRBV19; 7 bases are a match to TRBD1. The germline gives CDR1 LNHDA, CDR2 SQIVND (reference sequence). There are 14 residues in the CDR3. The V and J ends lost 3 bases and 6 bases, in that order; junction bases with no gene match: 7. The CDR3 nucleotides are TGTGCCAGTAGTATGAGAGGGGGCTTCCCTGAAGCTTTCTTT. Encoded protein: CASSMRGGFPEAFF.

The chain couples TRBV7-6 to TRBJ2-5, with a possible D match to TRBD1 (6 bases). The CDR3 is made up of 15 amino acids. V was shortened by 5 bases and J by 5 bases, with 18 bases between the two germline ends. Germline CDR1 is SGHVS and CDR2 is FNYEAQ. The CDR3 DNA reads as TGTGCCAGCAGCCCAAGCGACGCCAGGGGTGAGACCCAGTACTTC. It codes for CASSPSDARGETQYF.

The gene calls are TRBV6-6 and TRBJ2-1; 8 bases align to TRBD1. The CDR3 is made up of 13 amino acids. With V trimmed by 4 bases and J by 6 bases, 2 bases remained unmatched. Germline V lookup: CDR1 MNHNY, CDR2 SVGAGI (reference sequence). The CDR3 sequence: CASSSTGGNEQFF. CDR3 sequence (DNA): TGTGCCAGCAGTTCCACAGGGGGCAATGAGCAGTTCTTC.

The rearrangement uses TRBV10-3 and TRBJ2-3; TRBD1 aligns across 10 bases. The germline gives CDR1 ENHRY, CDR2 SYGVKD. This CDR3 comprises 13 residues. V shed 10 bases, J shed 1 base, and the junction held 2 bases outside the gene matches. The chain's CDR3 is CATGTGGTDTQYF. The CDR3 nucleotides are TGTGCCACTGGGACAGGGGGCACAGATACGCAGTATTTT.

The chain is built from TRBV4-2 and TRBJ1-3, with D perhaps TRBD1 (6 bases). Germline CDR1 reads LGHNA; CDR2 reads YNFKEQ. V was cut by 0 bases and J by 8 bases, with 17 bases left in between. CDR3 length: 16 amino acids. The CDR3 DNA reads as TGTGCCAGCAGCCAAGAAGTAGGGACACGGGGGGACACCATATATTTT. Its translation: CASSQEVGTRGDTIYF.

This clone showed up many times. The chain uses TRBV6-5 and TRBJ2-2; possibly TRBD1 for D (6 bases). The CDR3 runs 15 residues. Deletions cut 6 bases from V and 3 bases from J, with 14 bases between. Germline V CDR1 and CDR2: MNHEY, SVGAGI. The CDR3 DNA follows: TGTGCCAGCAGCCGCGACAGGCTAGACACCGGGGAGCTGTTTTTT. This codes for CASSRDRLDTGELFF.

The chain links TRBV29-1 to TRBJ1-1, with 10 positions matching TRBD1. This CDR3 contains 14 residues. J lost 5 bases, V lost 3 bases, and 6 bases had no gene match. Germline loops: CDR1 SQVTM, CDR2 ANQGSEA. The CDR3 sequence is CSVDPDRGRTEAFF. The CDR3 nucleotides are TGCAGCGTTGACCCGGACAGGGGGAGGACTGAAGCTTTCTTT.

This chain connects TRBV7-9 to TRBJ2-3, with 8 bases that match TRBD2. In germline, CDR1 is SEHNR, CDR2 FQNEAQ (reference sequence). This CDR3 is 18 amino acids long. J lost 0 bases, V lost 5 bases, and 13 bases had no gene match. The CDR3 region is CASSPPVPGGGSTDTQYF. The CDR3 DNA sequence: TGTGCCAGCAGCCCCCCAGTTCCCGGGGGGGGTAGCACAGATACGCAGTATTTT. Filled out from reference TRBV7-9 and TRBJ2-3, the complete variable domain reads DTGVSQNPRHKITKRGQNVTFRCDPISEHNRLYWYRQTLGQGPEFLTYFQNEAQLEKSRLLSDRFSAERPKGSFSTLEIQRTEQGDSAMYLCASSPPVPGGGSTDTQYFGPGTRLTVL.

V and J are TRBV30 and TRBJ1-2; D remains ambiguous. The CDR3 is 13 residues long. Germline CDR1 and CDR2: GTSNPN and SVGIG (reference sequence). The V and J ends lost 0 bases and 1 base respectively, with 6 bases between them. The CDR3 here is CAWSVLGNYGYTF. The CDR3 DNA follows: TGTGCCTGGAGTGTACTTGGTAACTATGGCTACACCTTC. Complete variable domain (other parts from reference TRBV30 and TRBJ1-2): SQTIHQWPATLVQPVGSPLSLECTVEGTSNPNLYWYRQAAGRGLQLLFYSVGIGQISSEVPQNLSASRPQDRQFILSSKKLLLSDSGFYLCAWSVLGNYGYTFGSGTRLTVV.

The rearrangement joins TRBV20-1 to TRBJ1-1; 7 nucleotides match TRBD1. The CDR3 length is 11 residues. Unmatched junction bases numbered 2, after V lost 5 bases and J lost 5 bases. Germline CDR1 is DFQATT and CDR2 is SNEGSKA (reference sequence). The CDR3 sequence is CSAEGATEAFF. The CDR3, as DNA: TGCAGTGCTGAGGGGGCAACTGAAGCTTTCTTT.

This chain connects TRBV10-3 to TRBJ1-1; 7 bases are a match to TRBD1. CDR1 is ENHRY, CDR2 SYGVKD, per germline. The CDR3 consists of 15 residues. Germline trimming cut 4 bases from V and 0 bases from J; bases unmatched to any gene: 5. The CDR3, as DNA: TGTGCCATCAGTGTCGGACAGGCCATGAACACTGAAGCTTTCTTT. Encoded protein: CAISVGQAMNTEAFF.

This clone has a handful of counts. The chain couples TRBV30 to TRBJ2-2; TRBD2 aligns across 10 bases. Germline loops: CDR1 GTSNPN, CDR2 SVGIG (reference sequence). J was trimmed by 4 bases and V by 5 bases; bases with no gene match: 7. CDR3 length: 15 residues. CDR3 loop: CAWVTKREGTGELFF. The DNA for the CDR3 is TGTGCCTGGGTGACTAAGCGGGAGGGCACCGGGGAGCTGTTTTTT.

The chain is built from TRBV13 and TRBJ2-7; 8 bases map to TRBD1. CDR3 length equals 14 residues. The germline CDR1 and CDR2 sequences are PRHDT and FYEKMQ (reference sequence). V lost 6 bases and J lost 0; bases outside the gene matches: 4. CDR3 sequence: CASRRQGNSYEQYF. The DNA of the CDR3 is TGTGCCAGCAGAAGACAGGGGAACTCCTACGAGCAGTACTTC. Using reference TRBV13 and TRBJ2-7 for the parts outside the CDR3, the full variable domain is AAGVIQSPRHLIKEKRETATLKCYPIPRHDTVYWYQQGPGQDPQFLISFYEKMQSDKGSIPDRFSAQQFSDYHSELNMSSLELGDSALYFCASRRQGNSYEQYFGPGTRLTVT.

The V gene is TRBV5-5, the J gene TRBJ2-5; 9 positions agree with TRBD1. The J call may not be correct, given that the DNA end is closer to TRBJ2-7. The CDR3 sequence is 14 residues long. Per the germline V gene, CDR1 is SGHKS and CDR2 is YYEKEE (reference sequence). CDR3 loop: CASSPGTGIYEQYF. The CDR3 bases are TGTGCCAGCAGCCCGGGGACAGGGATCTACGAGCAGTACTTC.

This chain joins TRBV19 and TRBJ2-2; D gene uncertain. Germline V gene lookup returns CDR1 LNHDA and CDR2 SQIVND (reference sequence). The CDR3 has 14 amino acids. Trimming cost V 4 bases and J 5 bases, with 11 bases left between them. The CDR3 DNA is TGTGCCAGTAGTACCCGTGGCAGGACCGGGGAGCTGTTTTTT. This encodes CASSTRGRTGELFF.

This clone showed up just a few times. The CDR3 DNA reads as TGTGCCTGGAGTGGCGGAGATACGCAGTATTTT. This encodes CAWSGGDTQYF. The gene calls are TRBV30 and TRBJ2-3; D is unclear. The CDR3 runs to 11 residues. Germline V CDR1 and CDR2: GTSNPN, SVGIG (reference sequence). Trimming left V 1 base short and J 5 bases short, with 4 bases between. Using reference TRBV30 and TRBJ2-3 for the parts outside the CDR3, the full variable domain is SQTIHQWPATLVQPVGSPLSLECTVEGTSNPNLYWYRQAAGRGLQLLFYSVGIGQISSEVPQNLSASRPQDRQFILSSKKLLLSDSGFYLCAWSGGDTQYFGPGTRLTVL.

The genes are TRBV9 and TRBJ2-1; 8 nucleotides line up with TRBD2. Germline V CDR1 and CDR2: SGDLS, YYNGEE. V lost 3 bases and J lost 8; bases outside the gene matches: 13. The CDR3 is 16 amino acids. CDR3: CASSARTSHPGDEQFF. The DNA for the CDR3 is TGTGCCAGCAGCGCCCGGACTAGCCACCCAGGGGATGAGCAGTTCTTC.

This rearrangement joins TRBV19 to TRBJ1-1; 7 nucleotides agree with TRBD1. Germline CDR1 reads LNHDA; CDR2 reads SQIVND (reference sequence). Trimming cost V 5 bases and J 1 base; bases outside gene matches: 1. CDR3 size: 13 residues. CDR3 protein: CASSYRGNTEAFF. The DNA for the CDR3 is TGTGCCAGTAGTTACAGGGGGAACACTGAAGCTTTCTTT.